What follows describes a single T cell receptor beta chain. The target antigen is unknown. These data originate in a study of T cell responses to AZD1222 COVID-19 vaccine. Study results and caveats: Spike-specific TCR depth and breadth grew after two AZD1222 doses.

The CDR3 spans 15 residues. V dropped 6 bases and J dropped 3; count of bases not matched to a gene: 3. TCRdb's copy holds only in-frame clones and misses some; the assay was immunoSEQ multiplex PCR. The data show 90,000 to 130,000 clones, approximately 90% seen once. The sequence was obtained from an adult who received the AZD1222 COVID-19 vaccine. The chain combines TRBV6-7 with TRBJ1-5; 12 bases match TRBD1. TRBV6-7 is designated an ORF whose function remains uncertain. The material was peripheral blood, obtained 28 days after the second AZD1222 dose. CDR3 region: CASRGDRGPNQPQHF. CDR3 DNA: TGTGCCAGCAGGGGGGACAGGGGGCCCAATCAGCCCCAGCATTTT.